The 27 T cell receptor beta chains below come from one sample, sequenced in a study of response to subunit inactivated influenza vaccine. TCRdb reprocessed the RT-PCR reads via MiXCR and lists one record per CDR3 protein. The sample lists about 830,000 distinct CDR3 sequences; around a sixth were seen once. This material consisted of PBMCs from blood, taken more than 4 days after vaccination. These receptors were collected from a man over 45 who received an inactivated influenza vaccine.

The V gene is TRBV7-2, the J gene TRBJ2-7, with TRBD2 matching 12 bases. The CDR3 sequence is 15 residues long. The J segment lost 6 bases and the V segment lost 5 bases, leaving 8 bases of the junction unmatched. Germline loops: CDR1 SGHTA, CDR2 FQGNSA. The CDR3 DNA reads TGTGCCAGCAGCCTTCGGACTAGCGGGGTTGCCGAGCAGTACTTC. Amino acid sequence: CASSLRTSGVAEQYF. Full variable domain (outside the CDR3, taken from reference TRBV7-2 and TRBJ2-7): GAGVSQSPSNKVTEKGKDVELRCDPISGHTALYWYRQSLGQGLEFLIYFQGNSAPDKSGLPSDRFSAERTGGSVSTLTIQRTQQEDSAVYLCASSLRTSGVAEQYFGPGTRLTVT.

This clonotype has more than one count but fewer than ten. The CDR3 bases are TGTGCCAGCAGTTTATCGACAGCGCAGGAGCAGTACTTC. This encodes CASSLSTAQEQYF. The V and J genes are TRBV27 and TRBJ2-7; possibly TRBD1 for D (5 bases). The CDR3 covers 13 residues. V lost 0 bases and J lost 7, with 10 bases in between. The germline CDR1 and CDR2 sequences are MNHEY and SMNVEV (reference sequence).

V is TRBV10-3 and J is TRBJ2-3; D gene uncertain. Germline values: CDR1 ENHRY, CDR2 SYGVKD. Trimming removed 6 bases at V and 0 bases at J, with 10 bases between. This CDR3 comprises 14 residues. Written as DNA, the CDR3 is TGTGCCATCAGCGCAATCACTAGCACAGATACGCAGTATTTT. Its translation: CAISAITSTDTQYF.

The chain carries TRBV28 and TRBJ2-7, with 13 bases aligning to TRBD2. Germline V CDR1 and CDR2: MDHEN, SYDVKM. The CDR3 loop spans 19 amino acids. V shed 6 bases and J 2 bases; nucleotides not matched to a gene: 16. CDR3 bases: TGTGCCAGCAGATCCTTTTCGGGACTAGCGGGAAAGCCGACCTACGAGCAGTACTTC. This sequence encodes CASRSFSGLAGKPTYEQYF.

This clonotype came up a few times. This rearrangement joins TRBV6-2 or TRBV6-3 to TRBJ2-1; D tentatively fits TRBD1 or TRBD2 (5 bases each). The CDR3 consists of 15 residues. Trimming left V 2 bases short and J 5 bases short, with 13 bases between. CDR1 and CDR2 from the germline V gene are MNHEY and SVGEGT. CDR3 loop: CASSYPYGADNEQFF. Written as DNA, the CDR3 is TGTGCCAGCAGTTACCCATACGGGGCGGACAATGAGCAGTTCTTC.

Only a few counts were recorded for this clonotype. This sequence joins TRBV27 and TRBJ2-5, with D tentatively TRBD1 (6 bases). The ends were cut back, 2 bases at V and 5 bases at J, with 15 bases in the middle. This CDR3 comprises 15 residues. CDR1 and CDR2 (germline): MNHEY, SMNVEV (reference sequence). The CDR3: CASSLLGGEFETQYF. In DNA form, the CDR3 reads TGTGCCAGCAGTTTACTAGGGGGAGAATTTGAGACCCAGTACTTC.

The CDR3 reads CASSLVGAGDYEQYF. CDR3 sequence (DNA): TGCGCCAGCAGCCTTGTAGGGGCAGGAGATTACGAGCAGTACTTC. The V and J genes are TRBV4-3 and TRBJ2-7; possible D gene TRBD1, 5 bases. The V end was cut by 4 bases, the J end by 4 bases, with 17 bases between. Germline loops: CDR1 LGHNA, CDR2 YSLEER. This CDR3 is built from 15 residues.

The chain is built from TRBV5-1 and TRBJ2-5, with D maybe TRBD2 (6 bases). The CDR3 runs to 15 residues. V was pared by 4 bases and J by 0 bases, with 13 bases between. Germline CDR1 and CDR2: SGHRS and YFSETQ. The CDR3 loop is CASSPGAGYQETQYF. The CDR3 DNA reads as TGCGCCAGCAGCCCGGGAGCCGGGTACCAAGAGACCCAGTACTTC. Complete variable domain (other parts from reference TRBV5-1 and TRBJ2-5): KAGVTQTPRYLIKTRGQQVTLSCSPISGHRSVSWYQQTPGQGLQFLFEYFSETQRNKGNFPGRFSGRQFSNSRSEMNVSTLELGDSALYLCASSPGAGYQETQYFGPGTRLLVL.

The chain links TRBV20-1 to TRBJ1-6, with D possibly TRBD1 on 6 matching bases. This CDR3 comprises 14 residues. Trimming removed 1 base at V and 10 bases at J, with 14 bases between. CDR1 is DFQATT and CDR2 is SNEGSKA in the germline V gene (reference sequence). In DNA form, the CDR3 reads TGCAGTGCTAGAGTCGGGGGGGCTGGATCACCCCTCCACTTT. Amino acid sequence: CSARVGGAGSPLHF.

This clonotype has only a few counts. This sequence joins TRBV4-1 and TRBJ2-3, with D possibly TRBD2 on 5 matching bases. The CDR3 contains 15 residues. Trimming removed 5 bases at V and 8 bases at J, with 20 bases between. Germline lookup yields CDR1 MGHRA and CDR2 YSYEKL. Here the CDR3 DNA reads TGCGCCAGCAGCGAGGGCCCAGGTATTATCGGTACGCAGTATTTT. It yields the protein CASSEGPGIIGTQYF.

This clonotype has a handful of counts. The chain links TRBV7-9 to TRBJ2-3, with D tentatively TRBD2 (6 bases). CDR1 is SEHNR, CDR2 FQNEAQ, per germline (reference sequence). V was shortened by 0 bases and J by 14 bases, with 21 bases between the two germline ends. This CDR3 spans 15 amino acids. CDR3 residues: CASSLADAGPLGGYF. The CDR3 DNA sequence: TGTGCCAGCAGCTTAGCGGACGCGGGCCCACTGGGGGGGTATTTT.

There are a few counts of this clonotype. This chain's CDR3 is CASSYDRGEQYF. The CDR3 DNA reads TGTGCCAGCAGTTACGACCGCGGGGAGCAGTACTTC. J is TRBJ2-7 and V is TRBV6-2 or TRBV6-3; D is perhaps TRBD2 (5 bases). The CDR3 loop spans 12 amino acids. Germline CDR1 is MNHEY and CDR2 is SVGEGT. The ends were cut back, 2 bases at V and 7 bases at J, with 9 bases in the middle.

This clonotype has ten or more counts. This chain links TRBV20-1 with TRBJ1-5, with D unresolved. The CDR3 extends over 17 amino acids. Looked up from germline, CDR1 is DFQATT and CDR2 is SNEGSKA (reference sequence). Trimming cost V 3 bases and J 1 base, with 19 bases left between them. CDR3: CSASDGSRGSSNQPQHF. Here the CDR3 DNA reads TGCAGTGCTAGCGATGGGTCCCGCGGCTCAAGCAATCAGCCCCAGCATTTT.

This clonotype was seen more than once but under ten times. The chain couples TRBV28 to TRBJ2-7; 7 bases line up with TRBD2. The CDR3 runs to 15 residues. V was pared by 8 bases and J by 4 bases, with 14 bases of the junction left unmatched. The germline CDR1 and CDR2 sequences are MDHEN and SYDVKM. CDR3 nucleotide sequence: TGTGCCAGCCGCCGAGGAGGGAGGGCCCTTTACGAGCAGTACTTC. Its protein is CASRRGGRALYEQYF.

The genes are TRBV6-2 or TRBV6-3 and TRBJ2-5; 11 bases match TRBD2. Germline loops: CDR1 MNHEY, CDR2 SVGEGT. V lost 7 bases, J lost 5 bases, and 9 bases stayed unmatched. The CDR3 is 15 amino acids. The CDR3 coding sequence is TGTGCCAGCAATCGGGCTAGCGGGGGGTTGGAGACCCAGTACTTC. It yields the protein CASNRASGGLETQYF.

This clonotype was seen ten or more times. CDR3 sequence: CASNPGLKDVEHEQYF. The CDR3 DNA sequence: TGCGCCAGCAACCCGGGACTAAAGGACGTCGAGCACGAGCAGTACTTC. V gene TRBV5-1 combines with J gene TRBJ2-7; TRBD2 matches at 7 bases. The J segment lost 5 bases and the V segment lost 6 bases, leaving 17 bases of the junction unmatched. Germline values: CDR1 SGHRS, CDR2 YFSETQ. The CDR3 sequence is 16 residues long.

The chain joins TRBV7-2 to TRBJ1-4; D not certain. V shed 4 bases and J shed 8 bases, with 11 bases lying between them. Germline V gives CDR1 SGHTA, CDR2 FQGNSA. This CDR3 region has 13 residues. The CDR3 reads CASSSRAAEKLFF. CDR3 bases: TGTGCCAGCAGCTCAAGGGCGGCCGAAAAACTGTTTTTT.

This clonotype was recorded a few times. V is TRBV5-5 and J is TRBJ2-1; TRBD2 aligns across 10 bases. The CDR3 has 15 residues. In germline, CDR1 is SGHKS, CDR2 YYEKEE (reference sequence). With 1 base clipped from V and 8 bases from J, the junction kept 6 bases outside the gene matches. The chain's CDR3 is CASSLIQRGGHEQFF. CDR3 nucleotides: TGTGCCAGCAGCTTGATCCAGCGGGGGGGACATGAGCAGTTCTTC.

This clonotype was counted between two and nine times. The V gene is TRBV20-1, the J gene TRBJ2-7; 9 positions agree with TRBD1. CDR3 length: 13 residues. The ends lost 5 bases at V and 6 bases at J; junction bases unmatched: 8. CDR1 is DFQATT and CDR2 is SNEGSKA in the germline V gene (reference sequence). CDR3 sequence: CSARRTGVLEQYF. CDR3 in DNA: TGCAGTGCTCGTCGGACAGGGGTCCTCGAGCAGTACTTC.

V usage is TRBV7-6 and J usage is TRBJ2-3; 9 bases agree with TRBD2. Germline V lookup: CDR1 SGHVS, CDR2 FNYEAQ. The CDR3 covers 18 residues. The J segment lost 3 bases and the V segment lost 4 bases, leaving 14 bases of the junction unmatched. The CDR3 spells CASSSSLGLARLTDTQYF. The CDR3 DNA follows: TGTGCCAGCAGCTCTTCACTTGGACTAGCGAGACTAACAGATACGCAGTATTTT. Variable domain in full (rest from reference TRBV7-6 and TRBJ2-3): GAGVSQSPRYKVTKRGQDVALRCDPISGHVSLYWYRQALGQGPEFLTYFNYEAQQDKSGLPNDRFSAERPEGSISTLTIQRTEQRDSAMYRCASSSSLGLARLTDTQYFGPGTRLTVL.

The chain is built from TRBV12-3 or TRBV12-4 and TRBJ1-3, with unresolved D. The CDR3 has 14 amino acids. Trimming stripped 10 bases from V and 0 bases from J, with 13 bases between. In DNA, the CDR3 is TGTGCCACCCGAGCGGGGTCCTCTGGAAACACCATATATTTT. Translating gives CATRAGSSGNTIYF.

This clonotype was counted a few times. The chain joins TRBV20-1 to TRBJ1-6, with D unresolved. Deletions cut 4 bases from V and 1 base from J, with 8 bases between. Germline V gene data show CDR1 as DFQATT and CDR2 as SNEGSKA (reference sequence). The CDR3 loop spans 14 amino acids. The DNA for the CDR3 is TGCAGTGCTAACTTACGGTCCTATAATTCACCCCTCCACTTT. Protein sequence: CSANLRSYNSPLHF.

The chain links TRBV5-1 to TRBJ2-1, with D hard to call. This CDR3 comprises 13 residues. Germline CDR1 is SGHRS and CDR2 is YFSETQ. With 0 bases removed from V and 7 bases from J, the gap between germline ends came to 8 bases. The CDR3 nucleotides read TGCGCCAGCAGCTTGGCCGGTTGGAATGAGCAGTTCTTC. Protein sequence: CASSLAGWNEQFF.

The sample holds a few counts of this clonotype. The V call is TRBV27, the J call TRBJ2-7; the D is unclear. Trimming cost V 2 bases and J 2 bases, with 7 bases left between them. This CDR3 has 13 residues. The germline CDR1 and CDR2 sequences are MNHEY and SMNVEV (reference sequence). The CDR3: CASSLKPAYEQYF. The CDR3 region has the DNA TGTGCCAGCAGTTTAAAACCCGCCTACGAGCAGTACTTC.

The rearrangement links TRBV7-9 to TRBJ2-3; D may match TRBD1 or TRBD2 (6 bases each). Germline assignment: CDR1 SEHNR and CDR2 FQNEAQ (reference sequence). V was pared by 0 bases and J by 3 bases, with 13 bases between. The CDR3 loop spans 16 amino acids. The CDR3 is CASSLAKGGRTDTQYF. For the CDR3, the DNA is TGTGCCAGCAGCTTAGCGAAGGGGGGCAGAACAGATACGCAGTATTTT.

The V call is TRBV2, the J call TRBJ1-6, with TRBD1 identical over 8 bases. This CDR3 has 15 residues. The germline V gene encodes CDR1 SNHLY and CDR2 FYNNEI. The junction had 7 bases not matched to a gene; V was cut back by 6 bases and J by 6 bases. This chain's CDR3 is CASRKDRGGNSPLHF. Written as DNA, the CDR3 is TGTGCCAGCAGGAAAGACAGGGGTGGTAATTCACCCCTCCACTTT.

This clonotype was detected many times. CDR3 protein: CSARPDRGPYGYTF. The CDR3 region has the DNA TGCAGTGCTAGACCCGACAGGGGCCCCTATGGCTACACCTTC. The chain couples TRBV20-1 to TRBJ1-2, with 8 bases fitting TRBD1. This CDR3 comprises 14 residues. V lost 2 bases, J lost 4 bases, and 6 bases stayed unmatched. CDR1 and CDR2 from the germline V gene are DFQATT and SNEGSKA (reference sequence).